The 32 T cell receptor beta chains below all came from one sample that was sequenced in a study of blood T cells in healthy people across ages. A second about 7 to 12 cycle PCR used barcoded and J-beta primers. TCRdb fed the 5' RACE reads into MiXCR, producing one record per CDR3 protein. The top ten clones hold under 15% of a sample with roughly 800,000 distinct CDR3 sequences, about 34% of them seen once. Sequencing was performed on blood. These TCRs come from a man aged 18-30 years in good health.

This clonotype appeared a single time. The CDR3 nucleotides are TGTGCCAGCAGCGTAGAGGAGGGGCAAGAGACCCAGTACTTC. It translates to CASSVEEGQETQYF. The chain employs TRBV7-9 and TRBJ2-7; TRBD2 is a possible D gene (6 bases). The closer fit of TRBJ2-5 to the DNA end suggests the J call may be wrong. This CDR3 has 14 residues. Germline assignment: CDR1 SEHNR and CDR2 FQNEAQ (reference sequence).

In this sample, this clonotype turned up a few times. This chain uses TRBV7-2 with TRBJ2-1, with TRBD2 matching over 9 bases. The CDR3 extends over 17 amino acids. V was clipped by 2 bases and J by 10 bases; unmatched bases: 15. Germline V CDR1 and CDR2: SGHTA, FQGNSA. For the CDR3, the DNA is TGTGCCAGCAGCTTAACCCTCCTAGCGGGGTTTCTTCGGGAGCAGTTCTTC. Amino acids: CASSLTLLAGFLREQFF.

J is TRBJ2-3 and V is TRBV14, with TRBD2 matching 8 bases. V trimming: 3 bases; J trimming: 2 bases; junction bases outside the gene matches: 10. The germline gives CDR1 SGHDN, CDR2 FVKESK. The CDR3 has 17 amino acids. The CDR3 here is CASSHGLARPSTDTQYF. The CDR3 DNA reads TGTGCCAGCAGCCACGGACTAGCTCGACCTTCCACAGATACGCAGTATTTT.

As concerns this clonotype: Mismatch with germline at one junction end may stem from a read error. The V and J genes are TRBV7-8 and TRBJ2-1; TRBD2 aligns across 7 bases. Germline assignment: CDR1 SGHVS and CDR2 FQNEAQ. The CDR3 totals 16 residues. DNA of the CDR3: TGTGCCAGCAGCCACCTAGCGGCTCCCTCCTACAATGGGCAGTTCTTC. Translating it yields CASSHLAAPSYNGQFF.

The V call is TRBV6-2 or TRBV6-3, the J call TRBJ2-5, with 10 bases identical to TRBD1. The CDR3 is 13 residues long. V gave up 8 bases and J gave up 11 bases; unmatched junction bases: 11. The germline V gene encodes CDR1 MNHEY and CDR2 SVGEGT. This CDR3 reads CASGTGVNNEQYF. The CDR3, as DNA: TGTGCCAGCGGGACAGGGGTTAATAATGAGCAGTACTTC.

DNA for the CDR3: TGTGCCAGCTTCAAGGACAGGACGAACACTGAAGCTTTCTTT. Protein sequence: CASFKDRTNTEAFF. This chain uses TRBV18 with TRBJ1-1, with 7 bases identical to TRBD1. The CDR3 totals 14 residues. Germline trimming cut 7 bases from V and 1 base from J; bases unmatched to any gene: 6. Germline CDR1 reads KGHSH; CDR2 reads LQKENI.

This clonotype was picked up a small number of times. The J gene is TRBJ1-1, the V gene TRBV4-3, with D maybe TRBD1 (5 bases). The germline gives CDR1 LGHNA, CDR2 YSLEER. This CDR3 contains 14 residues. Trimming stripped 3 bases from V and 10 bases from J, with 18 bases between. The CDR3 DNA is TGCGCCAGCAGCCACGTCGGGGACGTGAGGGGAGCTTTCTTT. It codes for CASSHVGDVRGAFF.

The chain joins TRBV12-3 or TRBV12-4 to TRBJ2-2; 9 nucleotides match TRBD1. V trimming: 6 bases; J trimming: 6 bases; junction bases outside the gene matches: 5. The CDR3 extends over 14 amino acids. The CDR3 DNA is TGTGCCAGCAGCGACAGGGGGTTCGCCGGGGAGCTGTTTTTT. This codes for CASSDRGFAGELFF.

V and J are TRBV20-1 and TRBJ1-6; no reliable D call. Deletions cut 4 bases from V and 7 bases from J, with 14 bases between. This CDR3 has 14 residues. CDR1 and CDR2 (germline): DFQATT, SNEGSKA (reference sequence). The CDR3 bases are TGCAGTGCTAAGAATCCCAATCCCAATTCACCCCTCCACTTT. Translating gives CSAKNPNPNSPLHF.

This clonotype showed up just a few times. This rearrangement joins TRBV12-3 or TRBV12-4 to TRBJ2-4; 8 bases line up with TRBD2. The DNA end lines up better with TRBJ2-7; the J call may be wrong. The CDR3 is 13 residues long. Written as DNA, the CDR3 is TGTGCCAGCAGTTTAGTTCGGGAGGGCGAGCAGTACTTC. Residues: CASSLVREGEQYF.

This chain uses TRBV7-2 with TRBJ1-5; perhaps TRBD1 as D (6 bases). Trimming removed 5 bases at V and 6 bases at J, with 17 bases between. The CDR3 is 15 amino acids. In germline, CDR1 is SGHTA, CDR2 FQGNSA. CDR3 in DNA: TGTGCCAGCAGCCCGGGGGGGGCGGTAGGTCAGCCCCAGCATTTT. Its translation is CASSPGGAVGQPQHF.

The chain uses TRBV20-1 and TRBJ2-1; no definite D call. V shed 6 bases and J shed 3 bases, with 12 bases lying between them. This CDR3 comprises 13 residues. Germline loops: CDR1 DFQATT, CDR2 SNEGSKA (reference sequence). The CDR3 sequence: CSARRLVYNEQFF. The CDR3 coding sequence is TGCAGTGCCCGCCGCCTGGTCTACAATGAGCAGTTCTTC.

The chain joins TRBV12-3 or TRBV12-4 to TRBJ1-1; no clear D. This CDR3 spans 13 amino acids. Between the trimmed V and J ends, which lost 8 bases and 0 bases, there was a span of 10 bases. The CDR3 loop is CASGRSVNTEAFF. For the CDR3, the DNA is TGTGCCAGCGGCCGTTCGGTGAACACTGAAGCTTTCTTT.

V gene TRBV6-2 or TRBV6-3 combines with J gene TRBJ1-2; 10 bases fit TRBD1. V trimming: 6 bases; J trimming: 3 bases; junction bases outside the gene matches: 13. Germline CDR1 and CDR2: MNHEY and SVGEGT. The CDR3 is 17 amino acids. CDR3 in amino acids: CASSHRDRGRGDYGYTF. The CDR3 bases are TGTGCCAGCAGCCACCGGGACAGGGGAAGAGGGGACTATGGCTACACCTTC.

The table lists this clonotype with a count of one. V usage is TRBV4-3 and J usage is TRBJ2-2; 16 bases line up with TRBD2. This CDR3 comprises 20 residues. V was clipped by 0 bases and J by 0 bases; unmatched bases: 4. In germline, CDR1 is LGHNA, CDR2 YSLEER. CDR3 in amino acids: CASSQDYGTSGGANTGELFF. Written as DNA, the CDR3 is TGCGCCAGCAGCCAAGATTACGGGACTAGCGGGGGGGCGAACACCGGGGAGCTGTTTTTT.

This clonotype was seen more than once but under ten times. V and J are TRBV7-9 and TRBJ1-4; 12 bases align to TRBD1. The J segment lost 7 bases and the V segment lost 5 bases, leaving 5 bases of the junction unmatched. There are 15 residues in the CDR3. The germline CDR1 and CDR2 sequences are SEHNR and FQNEAQ (reference sequence). The CDR3 loop reads CASSPGQGAIEKLFF. CDR3 nucleotides: TGTGCCAGCAGCCCGGGACAGGGGGCAATTGAAAAACTGTTTTTT. Combining the CDR3 with reference TRBV7-9 and TRBJ1-4 gives the whole variable domain DTGVSQNPRHKITKRGQNVTFRCDPISEHNRLYWYRQTLGQGPEFLTYFQNEAQLEKSRLLSDRFSAERPKGSFSTLEIQRTEQGDSAMYLCASSPGQGAIEKLFFGSGTQLSVL.

As for this clonotype: Since a much larger clone is just one base distant, this may be a read error. This chain links TRBV6-5 with TRBJ2-7; TRBD2 is a possible D gene (6 bases). The length of the CDR3 is 16 residues. Germline V gene data show CDR1 as MNHEY and CDR2 as SVGAGI. Deletions cut 2 bases from V and 0 bases from J, with 14 bases between. This chain's CDR3 is CASSYDGLASSYEQYF. CDR3 in DNA: TGTGCCAGCAGTTACGATGGTCTAGCGTCCTCCTACGAGCAGTACTTC.

The genes are TRBV7-9 and TRBJ2-7, with D possibly matching TRBD2 (6 bases). The CDR3 spans 14 residues. Looked up from germline, CDR1 is SEHNR and CDR2 is FQNEAQ (reference sequence). Trimming left V 5 bases short and J 7 bases short, with 18 bases between. The CDR3 DNA is TGTGCCAGCAGCCCGGTGGGACTCGGGGATGAGCAGTACTTC. It specifies CASSPVGLGDEQYF.

The table lists this clonotype with a few counts. The gene calls are TRBV3-1 and TRBJ2-3, with no clear D. The CDR3 contains 15 residues. From germline, CDR1 is LGHDT and CDR2 YNNKEL (reference sequence). With 0 bases removed from V and 4 bases from J, the gap between germline ends came to 11 bases. The CDR3 loop reads CASSQDRILADTQYF. The CDR3 DNA is TGTGCCAGCAGCCAAGATCGGATTTTAGCAGATACGCAGTATTTT.

The chain couples TRBV7-3 to TRBJ2-1, with D hard to call. CDR1 and CDR2 from the germline V gene are SGHTA and FQGTGA. V was clipped by 2 bases and J by 5 bases, with 7 bases between them. The CDR3 runs to 13 residues. This CDR3 reads CASSLDHNNEQFF. CDR3 sequence (DNA): TGTGCCAGCAGCTTAGACCACAACAATGAGCAGTTCTTC.

As concerns this clonotype: Its ends do not fully match the called genes, so a read error is possible. The rearrangement joins TRBV5-1 to TRBJ1-2; D may be TRBD1 (5 bases). CDR1 is SGHRS, CDR2 YFSETQ, per germline. This CDR3 has 14 residues. CDR3 loop: CASILRGHEDGYTF. The CDR3, as DNA: TGCGCCAGCATCTTGCGAGGACATGAGGATGGATACACCTTC.

The chain recombines TRBV4-3 with TRBJ2-3; D tentatively reads TRBD1 or TRBD2 (5 bases each). The CDR3 totals 16 residues. V dropped 1 base and J dropped 1 base, with 12 bases sitting between them. CDR1 is LGHNA and CDR2 is YSLEER in the germline V gene. DNA of the CDR3: TGCGCCAGCAGCCAAGGCCGGGGCTATCGCACAGATACGCAGTATTTT. This gives the protein CASSQGRGYRTDTQYF.

Many counts were recorded for this clonotype. This chain links TRBV12-3 or TRBV12-4 with TRBJ2-3; D is unclear. The CDR3 is 14 residues long. With 6 bases removed from V and 4 bases from J, the gap between germline ends came to 14 bases. The CDR3 loop is CASRRILFPDTQYF. The DNA of the CDR3 is TGTGCCAGCAGAAGAATCCTGTTCCCAGATACGCAGTATTTT.

The rearrangement joins TRBV4-1 to TRBJ1-6; D is possibly TRBD1 (6 bases). CDR1 and CDR2 (germline): MGHRA, YSYEKL. This CDR3 comprises 18 residues. Trimming left V 7 bases short and J 0 bases short, with 19 bases between. The CDR3 spells CASTGAGLSSSYNSPLHF. In nucleotides, the CDR3 is TGCGCCAGCACGGGGGCAGGCCTCTCGAGCTCCTATAATTCACCCCTCCACTTT.

The chain recombines TRBV29-1 with TRBJ2-1, with D unresolved. The CDR3 loop spans 11 amino acids. Germline CDR1 SQVTM, CDR2 ANQGSEA. V lost 4 bases and J lost 7, with 8 bases in between. The CDR3 here is CSVGVNNEQFF. The CDR3, as DNA: TGCAGCGTTGGGGTTAATAATGAGCAGTTCTTC.

CDR3 loop: CAISEGQNTGELFF. CDR3 nucleotides: TGTGCCATCAGTGAGGGACAGAACACCGGGGAGCTGTTTTTT. The chain uses TRBV10-3 and TRBJ2-2; D might be TRBD1 (5 bases). With 2 bases removed from V and 1 base from J, the gap between germline ends came to 5 bases. Looked up from germline, CDR1 is ENHRY and CDR2 is SYGVKD. The CDR3 extends over 14 amino acids.

In this sample, this clonotype turned up a few times. J is TRBJ2-3 and V is TRBV7-8; 7 nucleotides align to TRBD2. CDR3 size: 21 residues. The germline V gene has CDR1 SGHVS and CDR2 FQNEAQ. With 2 bases clipped from V and 0 bases from J, the junction kept 20 bases outside the gene matches. CDR3 DNA: TGTGCCAGCAGCTTAATTGCGGGGGATGCTAGTGGGGGGACTAGCACAGATACGCAGTATTTT. As protein: CASSLIAGDASGGTSTDTQYF.

The gene calls are TRBV12-3 or TRBV12-4 and TRBJ1-1; maybe TRBD1 (5 bases). V shed 3 bases and J shed 0 bases, with 14 bases lying between them. The CDR3 spans 16 residues. The CDR3 DNA reads TGTGCCAGCAGTTTCGGGGGGAAGAGGCTGAACACTGAAGCTTTCTTT. Translation: CASSFGGKRLNTEAFF.

This clonotype showed up just a few times. The rearrangement links TRBV5-5 to TRBJ2-7; TRBD1 is a possible D gene (6 bases). There are 17 residues in the CDR3. V shed 2 bases and J shed 5 bases, with 23 bases lying between them. Germline V CDR1 and CDR2: SGHKS, YYEKEE (reference sequence). Here the CDR3 reads CASSLLYIQGMGNEQYF. The CDR3 bases are TGTGCCAGCAGCTTACTATACATACAGGGTATGGGAAACGAGCAGTACTTC. Full variable domain (rest looked up from reference TRBV5-5 and TRBJ2-7): DAGVTQSPTHLIKTRGQQVTLRCSPISGHKSVSWYQQVLGQGPQFIFQYYEKEERGRGNFPDRFSARQFPNYSSELNVNALLLGDSALYLCASSLLYIQGMGNEQYFGPGTRLTVT.

Only a few counts were recorded for this clonotype. The chain joins TRBV5-1 to TRBJ1-6; D might be TRBD1 (6 bases). The CDR3 sequence is 15 residues long. Trimming pared 4 bases from V and 4 bases from J, leaving 12 bases between. CDR1 is SGHRS, CDR2 YFSETQ, per germline. CDR3 DNA sequence: TGCGCCAGCAGCCCCCGGGACACTTATAATTCACCCCTCCACTTT. It is translated as CASSPRDTYNSPLHF.

This clonotype was observed a handful of times. Here the CDR3 reads CASSQKGDNYNEQYF. As DNA, the CDR3 is TGTGCCAGCAGCCAGAAAGGGGACAACTACAATGAGCAGTACTTC. This sequence joins TRBV9 and TRBJ2-1; TRBD1 might be the D (6 bases). The last part of the DNA fits TRBJ2-7 better; the J call may be wrong. Germline V gene sequence: CDR1 SGDLS, CDR2 YYNGEE. The CDR3 extends over 15 amino acids.

Comments on this clonotype: A much larger clone differs from this one at a single base, so this may be a read error. The chain combines TRBV10-3 with TRBJ2-5; 12 nucleotides line up with TRBD2. The CDR3 sequence is 15 residues long. V lost 4 bases to trimming and J lost 4 bases; unmatched junction nucleotides: 4. The germline V gene encodes CDR1 ENHRY and CDR2 SYGVKD. CDR3 in DNA: TGTGCCATCAGTGGACTAGCGGGGGATCGAGAGACCCAGTACTTC. It translates to CAISGLAGDRETQYF.